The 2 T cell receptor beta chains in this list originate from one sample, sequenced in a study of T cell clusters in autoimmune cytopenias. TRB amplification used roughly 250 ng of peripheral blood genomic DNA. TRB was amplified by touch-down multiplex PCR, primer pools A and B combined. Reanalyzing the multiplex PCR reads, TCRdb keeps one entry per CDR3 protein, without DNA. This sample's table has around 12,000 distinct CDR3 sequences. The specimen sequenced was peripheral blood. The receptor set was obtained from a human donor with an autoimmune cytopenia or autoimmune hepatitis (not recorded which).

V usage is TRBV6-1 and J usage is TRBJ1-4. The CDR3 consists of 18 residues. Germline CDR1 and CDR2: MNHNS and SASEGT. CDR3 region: CASSDEWWSHATNEKLFF.

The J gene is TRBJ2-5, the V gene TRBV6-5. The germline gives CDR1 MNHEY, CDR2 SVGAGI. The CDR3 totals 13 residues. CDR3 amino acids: CASSYSRRETQYF.